These 2 T cell receptor beta chains came from one sample sequenced in a study of T cell repertoires in cytomegalovirus infection. No antigen is known for these receptors. TCRdb re-called the reads through MiXCR, storing one row per CDR3 protein. In the table there are some 800,000 distinct CDR3 sequences, approximately 32% of which are singletons. The sequencing here drew on cultured CD8+ T cells from PBMCs, taken from culture after CMV antigen stimulation. The source of these receptors is a human donor in good health (CMV status not recorded). Some clones in this sample may be carry-over from other donors' samples.

The chain employs TRBV6-1 and TRBJ2-1; TRBD2 matches 12 bases. The V gene end was trimmed by 2 bases and the J gene end by 0 bases; junction bases not matched to a gene: 11. The CDR3 consists of 20 residues. Germline loops: CDR1 MNHNS, CDR2 SASEGT. CDR3 amino acids: CASSEWGRQTSGGSYNEQFF. The CDR3 nucleotides read TGTGCCAGCAGTGAATGGGGGCGACAGACTAGCGGGGGCTCCTACAATGAGCAGTTCTTC.

This clonotype was seen a handful of times. The chain uses TRBV10-3 and TRBJ2-7, with TRBD2 as a possible D gene (6 bases). The CDR3 runs to 14 residues. The germline gives CDR1 ENHRY, CDR2 SYGVKD. Trimming cost V 6 bases and J 0 bases, with 12 bases left between them. The chain's CDR3 is CAIRGSSVSYEQYF. The CDR3 DNA follows: TGTGCCATCAGGGGTTCTAGCGTCTCCTACGAGCAGTACTTC.